The T cell receptor (beta chain) described here comes from a study of cytomegalovirus exposure and HLA in healthy donors. Trimming left V 5 bases short and J 4 bases short, with 12 bases between. CDR3 length: 14 residues. Germline V CDR1 and CDR2: SGHTA, FQGTGA. TCRdb's copy holds only in-frame clones and misses some; the assay was immunoSEQ multiplex PCR. The sample includes under 140,000 clones, more than 75% of them seen just once. Notes on the study in general: Most TCR sequences were uncommon, yet certain public TCRs appeared in many donors.

The donors belonged to the roughly 130-subject validation cohort, separate from the approximately 670-subject first cohort. With respect to this clone: The target antigen is unknown.

The TCR comes from a woman in her thirties in good health and CMV-seropositive. Sequenced material: PBMCs. This chain uses TRBV7-3 with TRBJ2-1; tentatively, D is TRBD1 (5 bases). The CDR3 DNA reads as TGTGCCAGCAGCCCCCAGGGATCATACAATGAGCAGTTCTTC. Translating gives CASSPQGSYNEQFF. The variable domain in full, with the rest retrieved from reference TRBV7-3 and TRBJ2-1, is GAGVSQTPSNKVTEKGKYVELRCDPISGHTALYWYRQSLGQGPEFLIYFQGTGAADDSGLPNDRFFAVRPEGSVSTLKIQRTERGDSAVYLCASSPQGSYNEQFFGPGTRLTVL.